This TCR beta chain was sequenced during a study of cytomegalovirus exposure and HLA in healthy donors. The CDR3 consists of 15 residues. Trimming removed 3 bases from V and 2 bases from J; junction bases left unmatched: 4. Germline CDR1 is SGHRS and CDR2 is YFSETQ. PCR employed 60 Vbeta and 13 Jbeta primers. Assay used: immunoSEQ multiplex PCR; TCRdb lists only in-frame clones, some missing. The sample includes around 130,000 clones, around 80% of them seen just once. Sample: PBMCs. This receptor was obtained from a human donor in good health. This chain connects TRBV5-1 to TRBJ2-5; 10 nucleotides align to TRBD2. The CDR3 loop is CASSSGLAIQETQYF. The DNA of the CDR3 is TGCGCCAGCAGCTCGGGACTAGCGATACAAGAGACCCAGTACTTC.